What follows are 22 T cell receptor beta chains derived from one specimen sequenced in a study of blood T cells in healthy people across ages. A sample-barcoded 5' primer and a J-beta primer mix were used in a second PCR of roughly 7 to 12 cycles. MiXCR, applied by TCRdb to the 5' RACE reads, yields one record per CDR3 protein. The sample lists 1 million or so distinct CDR3 sequences, under 30% occurring once. This same sample was also taken into another study, of T cells of mothers and their children.

The sequencing input was blood. The source of these receptors is a girl aged 2-10 years in good health.

This clonotype was found once. CDR3 nucleotide sequence: TGTGCCAGCAGTCAAAGACGGGGCTGGGCTAATGAAAAACTGTTTTTT. Translation: CASSQRRGWANEKLFF. V is TRBV6-1 and J is TRBJ1-4; a weak D match, TRBD1 (5 bases). V was pared by 5 bases and J by 3 bases, with 16 bases between. The germline V gene has CDR1 MNHNS and CDR2 SASEGT. The CDR3 is 16 residues long.

The chain carries TRBV12-3 or TRBV12-4 and TRBJ2-1, with 9 bases lining up with TRBD2. V lost 6 bases to trimming and J lost 8 bases; unmatched junction nucleotides: 8. This CDR3 comprises 14 residues. The CDR3 DNA reads as TGTGCCAGCAGAGTTACCGGGACTAGCTATGAGCAGTTCTTC. Residues: CASRVTGTSYEQFF.

This clonotype turned up a few times. The chain combines TRBV12-3 or TRBV12-4 with TRBJ1-4; D uncertain. The CDR3 spans 14 residues. The V end lost 8 bases, the J end lost 8 bases, and 18 bases lay between the germline ends. The CDR3 loop is CASSLTTTGEKLFF. The CDR3 DNA reads as TGTGCCAGCTCCCTCACCACCACGGGGGAAAAACTGTTTTTT.

The chain links TRBV7-9 to TRBJ2-5; weak D call: TRBD1 (5 bases). Per germline, CDR1 SEHNR and CDR2 FQNEAQ (reference sequence). The length of the CDR3 is 13 residues. V was clipped by 5 bases and J by 7 bases, with 14 bases between them. CDR3 DNA sequence: TGTGCCAGCAGCGCGAAACCCAGGGCGACCCAGTACTTC. It specifies CASSAKPRATQYF.

This clonotype is a singleton in its sample. The rearrangement links TRBV29-1 to TRBJ2-3; no clear D. The CDR3 has 10 residues. Germline-derived CDR1 and CDR2 are SQVTM and ANQGSEA. Between the trimmed V and J ends, which lost 5 bases and 6 bases, there was a span of 6 bases. CDR3 sequence (DNA): TGCAGCGTTAGTATTGATACGCAGTATTTT. This gives the protein CSVSIDTQYF.

This sequence joins TRBV11-2 and TRBJ1-2; D unclear. The CDR3 covers 14 residues. The V end was cut by 4 bases, the J end by 8 bases, with 17 bases between. The germline V gene encodes CDR1 SGHAT and CDR2 FQNNGV. CDR3 region: CASSSLPRLYGYTF. CDR3 sequence (DNA): TGTGCCAGCAGCTCCCTTCCCCGGCTGTACGGCTACACCTTC.

The rearrangement joins TRBV15 to TRBJ1-4; a possible D gene is TRBD1 (5 bases). From germline, CDR1 is LNHNV and CDR2 YYDKDF (reference sequence). This CDR3 has 18 residues. The V gene lost 0 bases and the J gene lost 0 bases, with 14 bases spanning the gap. CDR3 coding DNA: TGTGCCACCAGCAGAGATCTGCAGGGACGGGCAACTAATGAAAAACTGTTTTTT. Its translation is CATSRDLQGRATNEKLFF. The complete variable domain, with remaining parts taken from reference TRBV15 and TRBJ1-4, reads DAMVIQNPRYQVTQFGKPVTLSCSQTLNHNVMYWYQQKSSQAPKLLFHYYDKDFNNEADTPDNFQSRRPNTSFCFLDIRSPGLGDTAMYLCATSRDLQGRATNEKLFFGSGTQLSVL.

This chain uses TRBV7-9 with TRBJ2-4; D may match TRBD1 or TRBD2 (5 bases each). Between the trimmed V and J ends, which lost 4 bases and 5 bases, there was a span of 12 bases. In germline, CDR1 is SEHNR, CDR2 FQNEAQ (reference sequence). The CDR3 spans 14 residues. This CDR3 reads CASSSLEGQNIQYF. The CDR3 DNA sequence: TGTGCCAGCAGCTCCCTAGAGGGGCAAAACATTCAGTACTTC.

To note about this clonotype: At one boundary the junction diverges from the germline segment, which might be a read error. DNA for the CDR3: TGTGCCAGTAGCCAAGGGTTGGACCGGGAGACCCAGTACTTC. It translates to CASSQGLDRETQYF. The chain employs TRBV3-1 and TRBJ2-7, with no clear D. Near its end, the DNA agrees better with TRBJ2-5, so the J call may be wrong. Germline V gene lookup returns CDR1 LGHDT and CDR2 YNNKEL (reference sequence). CDR3 size: 14 residues.

J is TRBJ1-1 and V is TRBV28; D is ambiguous. The CDR3 length is 12 residues. Germline V gene sequence: CDR1 MDHEN, CDR2 SYDVKM. The V and J ends lost 5 bases and 10 bases respectively, with 14 bases between them. CDR3 in amino acids: CASSTDEYRAFF. CDR3 DNA sequence: TGTGCCAGCAGTACAGACGAGTACAGAGCTTTCTTT.

DNA of the CDR3: TGTGCCAGCAGCCAAGCGGGCGAGACTCTTCATGGCTACACCTTC. Its translation: CASSQAGETLHGYTF. The genes are TRBV14 and TRBJ1-2; no definite D call. The CDR3 has 15 residues. CDR1 and CDR2 (germline): SGHDN, FVKESK. The V end lost 1 base, the J end lost 6 bases, and 15 bases lay between the germline ends. The whole variable domain, filled in from reference TRBV14 and TRBJ1-2, reads EAGVTQFPSHSVIEKGQTVTLRCDPISGHDNLYWYRRVMGKEIKFLLHFVKESKQDESGMPNNRFLAERTGGTYSTLKVQPAELEDSGVYFCASSQAGETLHGYTFGSGTRLTVV.

This chain uses TRBV29-1 with TRBJ2-1; D is possibly TRBD2 (6 bases). Trimming cost V 5 bases and J 9 bases, with 20 bases left between them. The CDR3 spans 14 residues. Germline V gene data show CDR1 as SQVTM and CDR2 as ANQGSEA. The CDR3 region is CSVLAGLERGEQFF. Here the CDR3 DNA reads TGCAGCGTTCTTGCGGGACTCGAGAGGGGTGAGCAGTTCTTC.

This clonotype has ten or more counts. The V and J genes are TRBV12-3 or TRBV12-4 and TRBJ1-5; D is possibly TRBD1 (5 bases). This CDR3 comprises 13 residues. The V end lost 3 bases, the J end lost 3 bases, and 6 bases lay between the germline ends. The CDR3 region is CASSLGVNQPQHF. The CDR3, as DNA: TGTGCCAGCAGTTTGGGGGTCAATCAGCCCCAGCATTTT.

The V call is TRBV7-9, the J call TRBJ2-1; 8 bases are a match to TRBD1. The CDR3 totals 18 residues. Trimming removed 1 base from V and 2 bases from J; junction bases left unmatched: 10. Germline V lookup: CDR1 SEHNR, CDR2 FQNEAQ (reference sequence). In DNA, the CDR3 is TGTGCCAGCAGCTTAGGGAGCCTCGGGACAGGTGCCTACAATGAGCAGTTCTTC. It specifies CASSLGSLGTGAYNEQFF.

The sample holds a few counts of this clonotype. This sequence joins TRBV7-8 and TRBJ2-3; unclear D gene. With 4 bases removed from V and 1 base from J, the gap between germline ends came to 12 bases. The CDR3 is 15 residues long. The germline V gene encodes CDR1 SGHVS and CDR2 FQNEAQ. The CDR3 DNA reads TGTGCCAGCAGCTCGTCGAGCGTCGGCACAGATACGCAGTATTTT. Translated: CASSSSSVGTDTQYF. Full variable domain (rest looked up from reference TRBV7-8 and TRBJ2-3): GAGVSQSPRYKVAKRGQDVALRCDPISGHVSLFWYQQALGQGPEFLTYFQNEAQLDKSGLPSDRFFAERPEGSVSTLKIQRTQQEDSAVYLCASSSSSVGTDTQYFGPGTRLTVL.

V and J are TRBV4-1 and TRBJ1-1; D not resolved. V was shortened by 0 bases and J by 5 bases, with 10 bases between the two germline ends. The CDR3 consists of 14 residues. From germline, CDR1 is MGHRA and CDR2 YSYEKL. CDR3 protein: CASSQEGRETEAFF. CDR3 in DNA: TGCGCCAGCAGCCAAGAAGGAAGGGAGACTGAAGCTTTCTTT.

The gene calls are TRBV16 and TRBJ1-1; the D is unclear. Trimming shortened V by 0 bases and J by 0 bases, and 5 bases separated the two germline ends. The length of the CDR3 is 14 residues. Looked up from germline, CDR1 is KGHSY and CDR2 is FQNENV. The CDR3 reads CASSQSPMNTEAFF. CDR3 sequence (DNA): TGTGCCAGCAGCCAATCGCCTATGAACACTGAAGCTTTCTTT.

This clonotype was seen more than once but under ten times. V is TRBV5-1 and J is TRBJ2-5, with 7 bases that match TRBD2. This CDR3 contains 16 residues. Germline V lookup: CDR1 SGHRS, CDR2 YFSETQ. Germline trimming cut 0 bases from V and 0 bases from J; bases unmatched to any gene: 5. Here the CDR3 DNA reads TGCGCCAGCAGCTTGGCACTAGCGCAGAACCAAGAGACCCAGTACTTC. Amino acids: CASSLALAQNQETQYF.

The chain has TRBV3-1 and TRBJ2-7, with D hard to call. This CDR3 has 15 residues. The ends were cut back, 0 bases at V and 0 bases at J, with 9 bases in the middle. Germline CDR1 LGHDT, CDR2 YNNKEL (reference sequence). The CDR3 loop is CASSQEVPSSYEQYF. CDR3 nucleotide sequence: TGTGCCAGCAGCCAAGAAGTTCCGAGCTCCTACGAGCAGTACTTC.

This clonotype was seen a few times. V gene TRBV20-1 combines with J gene TRBJ2-5; D unclear. Germline V gene lookup returns CDR1 DFQATT and CDR2 SNEGSKA (reference sequence). V gave up 4 bases and J gave up 0 bases, with 3 bases separating them. The CDR3 consists of 11 residues. The CDR3 region is CSANYQETQYF. The CDR3 DNA sequence: TGCAGTGCTAACTACCAAGAGACCCAGTACTTC.

This clonotype was picked up a small number of times. The rearrangement links TRBV28 to TRBJ2-7, with D uncertain. CDR1 is MDHEN, CDR2 SYDVKM, per germline. V lost 2 bases and J lost 4, with 9 bases in between. The length of the CDR3 is 13 residues. This chain's CDR3 is CASSLSRWYEQYF. The CDR3 DNA reads TGTGCCAGCAGTTTAAGTCGTTGGTACGAGCAGTACTTC.

This clonotype was found many times. The J gene is TRBJ2-3, the V gene TRBV7-2; 11 nucleotides align to TRBD2. Unmatched junction bases numbered 1, after V lost 4 bases and J lost 1 base. The CDR3 spans 15 residues. Germline values: CDR1 SGHTA, CDR2 FQGNSA. CDR3 protein: CASSSTSGGTDTQYF. The CDR3, as DNA: TGTGCCAGCAGCTCGACTAGCGGGGGCACAGATACGCAGTATTTT.